This T cell receptor beta chain comes out of a study of T cell responses to AZD1222 COVID-19 vaccine. Study outcomes and limitations: The peak T cell response came first, and repertoires were sampled only after it. Spike-specific TCR depth and breadth grew after two AZD1222 doses.

This clone occurred a few times. The antigen remains undetermined. Measured with immunoSEQ multiplex PCR; TCRdb has only the in-frame clones, and not every one. The sample contains approximately 150,000 clones, about nine tenths of which appear only once. This sequence originates from an adult who received the AZD1222 COVID-19 vaccine. The sequencing here drew on peripheral blood, taken 28 days after the second AZD1222 dose.

The CDR3 sequence: CASSQAQRAFNEQFF. CDR3 DNA: TGCGCCAGCAGCCAAGCGCAGCGGGCTTTTAATGAGCAGTTCTTC. The genes are TRBV4-1 and TRBJ2-1; a possible D gene is TRBD2 (6 bases). Per germline, CDR1 MGHRA and CDR2 YSYEKL. V was shortened by 1 base and J by 7 bases, with 14 bases between the two germline ends. There are 15 residues in the CDR3.